This entry features one T cell receptor (beta chain) sequence. Its antigen is unknown. Base qualities were left out, and no much larger clone turns up one base away. The data originate from a study of cytotoxic CD8 clonotypes in ibrutinib-treated CLL (dated by TCRdb to about 2021). General notes on the study: The cohort had about a dozen relapsed/refractory and some 15 treatment-naive patients; approximately 17 were IGHV unmutated. Partial responses were observed in around 25 patients and complete responses in 2; after a median follow-up of about 69 months, remission was maintained in approximately 14 patients and progression was observed in approximately 12. On average, each sample yielded 250,000 to 300,000 productive templates and roughly 95,000 productive rearrangements. Samples at response were collected after a median of roughly 13 months of treatment, with a range of 6 to 36 months. Longitudinal samples were obtainable from about 30% of the roughly 90 participants in the trial. Patients were still on ibrutinib when every remission and progressive disease sample was collected. Cryopreserved peripheral blood mononuclear cells were obtained prior to treatment, at the time of response, and at either disease progression or sustained remission. What the authors observed across the whole study: Clonality increased at ibrutinib response, stayed stable in sustained remission, and fell back toward baseline at progression. Baseline clonality was found to be higher than that of age-matched healthy donors and was strongly correlated with circulating CD8+ T-cell counts. Public clonotypes were found to be uncommon and were observed to contract or remain stable during treatment; the increase in clonality was shown to reflect expansion of private clonotypes at ibrutinib response. Sampling times were not matched between patients in sustained remission and patients whose disease was progressing, and lymph node repertoires were not examined.

A MiSeq instrument was used for deep resolution sequencing, which targeted depths ranging from 1 in 1 million up to 1 in 200,000 T cells, with coverage averaging 10x for each clonotype. TCR beta libraries were generated with the immunoSEQ hsTCRB Kit. The study's processing was this. The data were analyzed with ImmunoSEQ Analyzer and ImmunoSEQ Data Assistant, and V, D and J gene assignments followed IMGT definitions. Clonality, which ranges from 0 to 1, was calculated as one minus the normalized Shannon entropy of productive rearrangement frequencies. Only overrepresented clonotypes making up at least 0.05% of the repertoire of each patient were included in the public clonotype analysis. Repertoires from some 14 age-matched healthy donors in immuneACCESS were used as clonality controls. TCRdb re-hosts the immuneACCESS table, in-frame sequences only. Its copies lack some clones; in the studies checked, an unresolved V gene accounts for under half of them, and the cause for the rest is not known. Clone size and V and J calls were adopted from that table, with D and trimming inferred from the DNA. This sample comprises around 140,000 clones, 70% to 90% of them detected only once. The top ten hold approximately 7.6% of the sample.

Via the germline V gene, CDR1 is SNHLY and CDR2 FYNNEI. V and J are trimmed by 0 bases and 11 bases, and the gene matches miss 6 bases of the junction. Its CDR3 holds 13 amino acids, cysteine through phenylalanine. The DNA shown is the 39-base CDR3, in frame from base 1. For TCR beta library preparation, around 2 micrograms of genomic DNA were isolated from cryopreserved PBMCs. Longitudinal blood samples from CLL patients on ibrutinib monotherapy were analyzed using high-throughput TCR beta sequencing. The patients took part in an open-label, single-center phase 2 trial of ibrutinib monotherapy. This TCR was sampled from a human donor with chronic lymphocytic leukemia. The source was PBMCs, collected after 36 months of ibrutinib treatment. The V gene is TRBV2 and the J gene is TRBJ1-1; 7 central bases correspond to TRBD1. The CDR3 has the sequence CASSEADRRQAFF. The DNA sequence is given as TGTGCCAGCAGTGAAGCGGACAGGCGTCAGGCTTTCTTT.